Given below is one TCR beta chain in context. Its antigen is not identified. The CDR3 runs to 13 residues. V lost 4 bases and J 7 bases, leaving 14 bases between the germline ends. This sample was included in a study of blood T cells in healthy people across ages. General study findings and limits: CMV infection status of these donors was not known.

For the second PCR, which ran for about 7 to 11 cycles, a sample-barcoded 5' primer and a J-beta primer mix were used. Sequencing of every sample gave 3 million or more CDR3-containing paired-end reads. TCRdb re-called the 5' RACE reads with MiXCR, one entry per CDR3 protein. In the table there are 750,000 to 950,000 distinct CDR3 sequences, 25% to 35% of which are singletons. These data were also filed under a second study, of T cells of mothers and their children. According to that study: All RNA that had been extracted was used for cDNA synthesis at about 1.5 ug per 15 ul. Overlap in related mother-child pairs always slightly exceeded unrelated pairs, never significantly.

Sequencing was done on a sample of blood. This chain uses TRBV12-3 or TRBV12-4 with TRBJ2-7; possibly TRBD1 for D (6 bases). This TCR came from a woman in her thirties or forties in good health. The CDR3 region is CASSSVRGNEQYF. In DNA, the CDR3 is TGTGCCAGCAGTTCCGTCAGGGGCAATGAGCAGTACTTC.